The TCR beta chain under discussion was sequenced for a study of T cells in tumors and immune-related adverse events (dated by TCRdb to the early 2020s). The treatment or condition label on this specimen signifies: nivolumab (PD-1 blockade) given before sampling. The DNeasy Blood and Tissue Kit was used to extract DNA from formalin-fixed paraffin-embedded specimens. Using the immunoSEQ assay, the TCR beta locus was amplified and sequenced, producing bulk TCR Vbeta CDR3 data. Turning to the authors' computational methods: CDR3s were excluded if they were non-productive, were shorter than 7 amino acids, or did not start with C or end with F/W. Analysis was limited to specimens with at least 1000 reads, and clonotypes were defined at the amino acid level. Clonality was computed as 1 minus Pielou's evenness. To equalize library sizes, abundance-weighted random subsampling with replacement was performed 100 times so that 95% confidence intervals could be reported. Repertoire overlap was quantified using the Morisita overlap index, and the top 40 clones per specimen were examined for overlap with the irAE. TCRdb holds this immuneACCESS table with in-frame rearrangements only. Some clones are missing; in checked studies, unresolved V genes explain under half, and the rest has no known cause. From that table come the V and J calls and clone size; the DNA was used to work out D and trimming. The sample has around 8,100 clones on record, 85% to 95% of them singletons. The ten largest clones take up 2% to 2.5% of the sample.

The CDR3 goes from the cysteine to the phenylalanine over 17 residues. Solely the CDR3 DNA is kept, with 51 bases framed from the first base. A distance of 14 bases separates the germline ends of V and J, which lose 1 base and 1 base respectively. CDR1 and CDR2 are drawn from the germline V gene: MGHRA, YSYEKL. A note on this clone: What antigen it recognizes has not been identified. No per-base quality is available; no much larger clone lies one base away.

The sequences come from lymph node tissue, collected from a patient treated with anti-PD-1 therapy. The receptor comes from a female donor with metastatic renal cell carcinoma. The rearrangement joined TRBV4-1 to TRBJ2-1, with the D segment identity uncertain. The DNA is TGCGCCAGCAGCCAAGTCACGAGTGTTGGATCCTACAATGAGCAGTTCTTC. Its coded protein is CASSQVTSVGSYNEQFF.